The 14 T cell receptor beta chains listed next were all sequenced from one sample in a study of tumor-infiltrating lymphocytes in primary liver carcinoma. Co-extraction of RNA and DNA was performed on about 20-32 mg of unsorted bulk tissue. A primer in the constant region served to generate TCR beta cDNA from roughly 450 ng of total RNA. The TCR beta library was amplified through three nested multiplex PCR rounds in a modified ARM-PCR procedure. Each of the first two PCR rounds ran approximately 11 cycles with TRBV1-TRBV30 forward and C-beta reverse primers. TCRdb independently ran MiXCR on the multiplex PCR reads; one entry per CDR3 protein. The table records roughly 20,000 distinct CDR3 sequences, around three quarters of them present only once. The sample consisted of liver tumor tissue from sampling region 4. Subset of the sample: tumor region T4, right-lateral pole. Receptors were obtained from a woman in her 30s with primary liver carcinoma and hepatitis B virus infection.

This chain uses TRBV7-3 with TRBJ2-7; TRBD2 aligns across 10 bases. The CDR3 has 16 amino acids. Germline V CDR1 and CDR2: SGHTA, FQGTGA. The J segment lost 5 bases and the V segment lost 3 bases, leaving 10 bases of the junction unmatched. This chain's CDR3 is CASSLLLAGRGDEQYF. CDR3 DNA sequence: TGTGCCAGCAGCTTGCTACTAGCGGGACGAGGCGACGAGCAGTACTTC.

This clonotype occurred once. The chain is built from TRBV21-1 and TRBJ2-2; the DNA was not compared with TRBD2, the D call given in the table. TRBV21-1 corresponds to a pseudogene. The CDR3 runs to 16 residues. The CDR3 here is CANSKKGRARTGELFF. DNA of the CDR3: TGTGCCAACAGCAAGAAGGGCAGGGCCCGCACCGGGGAGCTGTTTTTT.

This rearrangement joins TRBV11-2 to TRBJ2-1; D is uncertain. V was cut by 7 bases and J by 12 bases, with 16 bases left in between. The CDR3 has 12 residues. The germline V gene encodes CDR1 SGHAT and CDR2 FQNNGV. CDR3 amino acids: CASNFLNGVQFF. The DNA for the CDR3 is TGTGCCAGCAACTTTCTTAATGGCGTGCAGTTCTTC.

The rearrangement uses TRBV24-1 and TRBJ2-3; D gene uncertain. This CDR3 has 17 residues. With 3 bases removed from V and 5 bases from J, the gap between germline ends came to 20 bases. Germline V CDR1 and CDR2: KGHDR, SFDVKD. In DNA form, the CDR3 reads TGTGCCACCAGTGATGGTATACGGATAACCCCCGGAGATACGCAGTATTTT. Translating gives CATSDGIRITPGDTQYF.

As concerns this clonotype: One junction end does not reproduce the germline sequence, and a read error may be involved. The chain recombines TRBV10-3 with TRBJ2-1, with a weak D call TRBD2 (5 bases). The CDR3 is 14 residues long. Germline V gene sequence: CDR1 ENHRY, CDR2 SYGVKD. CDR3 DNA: TGTGCCACCAGTCACACGGCGACCCGGGATGAGCGGTTCTTC. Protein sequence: CATSHTATRDERFF.

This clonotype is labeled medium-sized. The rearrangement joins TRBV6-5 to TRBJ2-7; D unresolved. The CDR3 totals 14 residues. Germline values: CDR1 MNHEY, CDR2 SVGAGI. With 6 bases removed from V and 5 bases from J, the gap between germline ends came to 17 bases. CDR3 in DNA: TGTGCCAGCAGCCTCTTACAGATGAAGAACGAGCAGTACTTC. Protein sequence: CASSLLQMKNEQYF.

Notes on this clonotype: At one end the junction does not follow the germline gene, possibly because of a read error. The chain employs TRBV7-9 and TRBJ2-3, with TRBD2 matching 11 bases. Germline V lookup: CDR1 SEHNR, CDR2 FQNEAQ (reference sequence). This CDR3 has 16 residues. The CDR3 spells CASSILLAGATDMQYF. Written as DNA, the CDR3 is TGTGCCAGCAGCATACTACTAGCGGGAGCCACAGATATGCAGTATTTT.

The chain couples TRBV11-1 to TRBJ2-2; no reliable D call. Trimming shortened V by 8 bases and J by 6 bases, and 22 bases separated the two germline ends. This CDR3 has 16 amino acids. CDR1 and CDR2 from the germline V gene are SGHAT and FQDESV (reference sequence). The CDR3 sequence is CASCWVMAGVSGELFF. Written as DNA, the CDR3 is TGTGCCAGCTGCTGGGTTATGGCAGGAGTGTCCGGGGAGCTGTTTTTT.

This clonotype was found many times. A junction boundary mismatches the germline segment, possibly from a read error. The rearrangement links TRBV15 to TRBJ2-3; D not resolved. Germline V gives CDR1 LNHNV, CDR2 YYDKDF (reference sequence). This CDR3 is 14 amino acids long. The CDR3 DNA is TGTGCCACCAGCAGAGATGGGATTGGGGATACGCGGTATTTT. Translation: CATSRDGIGDTRYF.

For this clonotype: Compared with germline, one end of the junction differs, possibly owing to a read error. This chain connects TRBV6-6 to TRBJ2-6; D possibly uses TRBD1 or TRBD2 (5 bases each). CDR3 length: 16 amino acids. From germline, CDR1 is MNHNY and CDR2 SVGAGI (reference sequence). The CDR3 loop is CASNSRGRSGANLLTF. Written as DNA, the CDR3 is TGTGCCAGCAACTCCCGGGGTCGCTCTGGGGCCAACCTCCTGACTTTC.

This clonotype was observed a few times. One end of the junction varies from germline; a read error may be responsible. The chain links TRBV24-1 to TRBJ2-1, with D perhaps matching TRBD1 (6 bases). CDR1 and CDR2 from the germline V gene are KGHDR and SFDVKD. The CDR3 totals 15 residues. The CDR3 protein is CATRGKDSTYNEQSF. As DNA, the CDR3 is TGTGCTACCAGGGGAAAGGACAGCACCTACAATGAGCAGTCCTTC.

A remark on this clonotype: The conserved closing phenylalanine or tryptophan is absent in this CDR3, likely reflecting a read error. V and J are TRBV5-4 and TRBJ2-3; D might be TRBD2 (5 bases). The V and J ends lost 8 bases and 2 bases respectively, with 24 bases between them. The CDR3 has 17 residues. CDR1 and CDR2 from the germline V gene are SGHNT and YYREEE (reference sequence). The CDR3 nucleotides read TGTGCCAGTAGCGTAGACGGACGCCCTCCACCCACAGATACGCAGTATCTT. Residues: CASSVDGRPPPTDTQYL.

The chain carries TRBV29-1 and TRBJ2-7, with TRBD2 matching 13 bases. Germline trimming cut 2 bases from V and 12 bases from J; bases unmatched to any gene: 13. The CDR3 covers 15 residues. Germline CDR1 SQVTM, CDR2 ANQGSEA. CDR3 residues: CSVEWGWTSGSMLYF. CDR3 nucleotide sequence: TGCAGCGTTGAATGGGGATGGACTAGCGGGAGTATGCTGTACTTC.

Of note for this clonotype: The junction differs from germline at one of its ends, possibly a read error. The CDR3 bases are TGTGTCGGCAGCCAAGTAGTGAGCGTCCGAAGCTCCTACAATGAGCAGCTCTTC. Residues: CVGSQVVSVRSSYNEQLF. The V call is TRBV4-2, the J call TRBJ2-1, with unresolved D. The CDR3 covers 18 residues. Germline CDR1 LGHNA, CDR2 YNFKEQ.